The clone carrying this TCR beta chain was found a few times. How the authors handled the data: Amplifying reference gene primers gave estimates of nucleated cell counts. Using immunoSEQ multiplex PCR, the repertoire was profiled, and TCRdb retains in-frame clones only, with some absent. D and trimming come from the DNA, and the V and J calls and clone size come from that table. The repertoire holds some 300,000 clones, with around 87% as singletons. This sample stems from a study of blood T cell repertoires in COVID-19. Study information: Donors in the United States, Italy and Spain gave samples during acute or convalescent COVID-19. T cells, B-cell-depleted T cells, or PBMCs provided the cDNA or gDNA that served as material.

The CDR3 consists of 12 residues. Germline V gene sequence: CDR1 SGHAT, CDR2 FQNNGV. The V gene lost 2 bases and the J gene lost 10 bases, with 9 bases spanning the gap. The sample was peripheral blood. The rearrangement uses TRBV11-2 and TRBJ1-3; maybe TRBD1 (6 bases). This TCR was sampled from a man between 65 and 85 years old with acute or convalescent COVID-19. The CDR3 spells CASSLQGITIYF. CDR3 bases: TGTGCCAGCAGCTTACAGGGGATTACCATATATTTT.